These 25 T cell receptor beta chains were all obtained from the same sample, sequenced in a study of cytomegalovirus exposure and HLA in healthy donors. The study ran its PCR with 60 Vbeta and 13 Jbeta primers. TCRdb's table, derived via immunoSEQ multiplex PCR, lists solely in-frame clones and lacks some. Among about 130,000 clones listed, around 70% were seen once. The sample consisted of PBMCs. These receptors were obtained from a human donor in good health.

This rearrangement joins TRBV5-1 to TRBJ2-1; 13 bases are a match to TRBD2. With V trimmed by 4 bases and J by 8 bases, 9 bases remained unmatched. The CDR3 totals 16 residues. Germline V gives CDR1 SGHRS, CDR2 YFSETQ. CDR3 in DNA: TGCGCCAGCAGCCTAACTGGGACTAGCGGGATCTATGAGCAGTTCTTC. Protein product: CASSLTGTSGIYEQFF.

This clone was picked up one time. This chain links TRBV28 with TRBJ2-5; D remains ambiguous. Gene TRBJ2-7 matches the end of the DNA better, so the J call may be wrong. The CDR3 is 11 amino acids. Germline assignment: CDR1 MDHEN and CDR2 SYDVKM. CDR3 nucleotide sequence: TGTGCCAGCAGTCCCACCTACGAGCAGTACTTC. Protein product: CASSPTYEQYF.

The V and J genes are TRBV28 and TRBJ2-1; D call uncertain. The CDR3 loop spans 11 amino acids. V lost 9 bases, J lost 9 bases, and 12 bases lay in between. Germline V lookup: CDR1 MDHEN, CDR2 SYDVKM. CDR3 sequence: CASQENGEQFF. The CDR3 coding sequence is TGTGCCAGTCAAGAAAACGGTGAGCAGTTCTTC.

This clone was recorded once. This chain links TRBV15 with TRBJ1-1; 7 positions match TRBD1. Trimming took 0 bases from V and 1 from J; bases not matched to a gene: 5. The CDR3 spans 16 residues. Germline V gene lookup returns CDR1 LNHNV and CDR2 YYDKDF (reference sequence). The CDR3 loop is CATSREMTGRNTEAFF. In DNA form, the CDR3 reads TGTGCCACCAGCAGAGAGATGACAGGGCGGAACACTGAAGCTTTCTTT.

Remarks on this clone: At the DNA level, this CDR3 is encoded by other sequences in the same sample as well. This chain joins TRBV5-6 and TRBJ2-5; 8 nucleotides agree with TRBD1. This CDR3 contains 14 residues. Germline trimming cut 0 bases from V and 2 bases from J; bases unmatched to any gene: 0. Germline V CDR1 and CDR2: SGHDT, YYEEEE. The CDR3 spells CASSLGQGQETQYF. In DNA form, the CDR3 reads TGTGCCAGCAGCTTGGGACAGGGGCAAGAGACCCAGTACTTC.

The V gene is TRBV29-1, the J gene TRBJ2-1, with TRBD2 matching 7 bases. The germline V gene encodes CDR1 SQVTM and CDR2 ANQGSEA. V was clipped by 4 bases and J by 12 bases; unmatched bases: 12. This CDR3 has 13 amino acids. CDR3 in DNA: TGCAGCGTTGGCCTTTTGAATACGGGGGGGCAGTTCTTC. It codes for CSVGLLNTGGQFF.

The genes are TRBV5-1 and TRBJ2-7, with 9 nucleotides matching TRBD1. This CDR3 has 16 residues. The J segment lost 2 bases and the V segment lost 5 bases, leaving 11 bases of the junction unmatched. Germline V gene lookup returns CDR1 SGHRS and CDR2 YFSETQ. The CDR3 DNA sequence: TGCGCCAGCAGTGCCGTCCCGGGACAGGGTCCCTACGAGCAGTACTTC. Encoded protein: CASSAVPGQGPYEQYF. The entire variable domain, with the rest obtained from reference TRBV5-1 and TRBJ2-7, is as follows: KAGVTQTPRYLIKTRGQQVTLSCSPISGHRSVSWYQQTPGQGLQFLFEYFSETQRNKGNFPGRFSGRQFSNSRSEMNVSTLELGDSALYLCASSAVPGQGPYEQYFGPGTRLTVT.

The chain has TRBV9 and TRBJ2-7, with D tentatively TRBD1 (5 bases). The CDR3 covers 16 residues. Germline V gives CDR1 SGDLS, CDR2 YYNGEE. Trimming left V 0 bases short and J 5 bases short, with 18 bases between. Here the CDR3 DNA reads TGTGCCAGCAGCGTAGCATCAGGGCGGTTCGGCGACGAGCAGTACTTC. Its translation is CASSVASGRFGDEQYF.

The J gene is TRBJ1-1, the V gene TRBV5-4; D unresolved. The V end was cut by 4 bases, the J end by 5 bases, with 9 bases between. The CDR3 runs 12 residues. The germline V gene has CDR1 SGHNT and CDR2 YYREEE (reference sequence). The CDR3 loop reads CASSPRGTEAFF. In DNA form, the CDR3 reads TGTGCCAGCAGCCCCCGGGGAACTGAAGCTTTCTTT.

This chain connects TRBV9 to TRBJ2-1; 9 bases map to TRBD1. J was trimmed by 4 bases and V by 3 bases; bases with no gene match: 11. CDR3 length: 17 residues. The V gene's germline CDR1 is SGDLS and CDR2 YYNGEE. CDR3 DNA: TGTGCCAGCAGCGCGTTGGACAGGGGACTTCGTTACAATGAGCAGTTCTTC. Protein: CASSALDRGLRYNEQFF.

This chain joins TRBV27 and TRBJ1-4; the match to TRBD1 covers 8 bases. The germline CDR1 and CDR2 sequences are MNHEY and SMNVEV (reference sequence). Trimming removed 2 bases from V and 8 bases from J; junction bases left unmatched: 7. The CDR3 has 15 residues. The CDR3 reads CASSLNQGAGEKLFF. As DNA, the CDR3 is TGTGCCAGCAGTTTAAACCAGGGGGCGGGGGAAAAACTGTTTTTT.

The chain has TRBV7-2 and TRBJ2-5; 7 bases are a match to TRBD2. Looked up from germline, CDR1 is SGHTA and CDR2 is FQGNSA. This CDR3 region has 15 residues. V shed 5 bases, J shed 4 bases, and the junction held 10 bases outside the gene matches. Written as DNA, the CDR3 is TGTGCCAGCAGCGATCGGGGGAGGGTAGGAGAGACCCAGTACTTC. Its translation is CASSDRGRVGETQYF. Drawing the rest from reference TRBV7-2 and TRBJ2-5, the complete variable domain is GAGVSQSPSNKVTEKGKDVELRCDPISGHTALYWYRQSLGQGLEFLIYFQGNSAPDKSGLPSDRFSAERTGGSVSTLTIQRTQQEDSAVYLCASSDRGRVGETQYFGPGTRLLVL.

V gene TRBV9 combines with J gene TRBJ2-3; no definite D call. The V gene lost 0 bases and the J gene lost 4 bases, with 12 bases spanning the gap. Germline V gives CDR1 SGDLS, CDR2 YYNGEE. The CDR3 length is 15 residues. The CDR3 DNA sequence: TGTGCCAGCAGCGTAGGCTCGCCCCAGGCAGATACGCAGTATTTT. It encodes CASSVGSPQADTQYF.

The CDR3 protein is CASSLGTSGYHLAKNIQYF. DNA of the CDR3: TGTGCCAGCAGCTTAGGGACTAGCGGGTATCACCTAGCCAAAAACATTCAGTACTTC. The chain recombines TRBV7-9 with TRBJ2-4; 11 bases are shared with TRBD2. Germline trimming cut 1 base from V and 0 bases from J; bases unmatched to any gene: 8. The CDR3 has 19 residues. Germline CDR1 and CDR2: SEHNR and FQNEAQ (reference sequence).

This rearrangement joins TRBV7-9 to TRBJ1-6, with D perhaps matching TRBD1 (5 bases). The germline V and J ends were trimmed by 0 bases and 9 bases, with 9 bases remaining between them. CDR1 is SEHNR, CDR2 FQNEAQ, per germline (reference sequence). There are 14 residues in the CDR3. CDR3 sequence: CASSLATGSSPLHF. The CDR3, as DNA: TGTGCCAGCAGCTTAGCAACAGGTTCTTCACCCCTCCACTTT.

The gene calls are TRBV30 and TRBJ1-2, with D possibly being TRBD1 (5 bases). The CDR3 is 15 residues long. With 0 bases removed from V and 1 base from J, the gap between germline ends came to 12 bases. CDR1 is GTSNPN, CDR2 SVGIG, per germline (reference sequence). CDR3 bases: TGTGCCTGGAGTGTACTCGGGCAGGGTAACTATGGCTACACCTTC. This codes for CAWSVLGQGNYGYTF.

As DNA, the CDR3 is TGTGCCAGCTCACGCGAAATTAGACAAGGTGTGAATGAGCAGTTCTTC. This translates into CASSREIRQGVNEQFF. The chain employs TRBV18 and TRBJ2-1, with no clear D. Trimming cost V 4 bases and J 7 bases, with 20 bases left between them. The CDR3 runs to 16 residues. The germline V gene has CDR1 KGHSH and CDR2 LQKENI. The variable domain in full, with the rest retrieved from reference TRBV18 and TRBJ2-1, is NAGVMQNPRHLVRRRGQEARLRCSPMKGHSHVYWYRQLPEEGLKFMVYLQKENIIDESGMPKERFSAEFPKEGPSILRIQQVVRGDSAAYFCASSREIRQGVNEQFFGPGTRLTVL.

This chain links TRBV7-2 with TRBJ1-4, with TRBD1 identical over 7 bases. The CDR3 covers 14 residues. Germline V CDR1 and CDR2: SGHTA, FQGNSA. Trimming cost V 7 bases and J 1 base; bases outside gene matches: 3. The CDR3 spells CASTQGGTNEKLFF. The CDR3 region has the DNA TGTGCCAGCACCCAGGGGGGAACTAATGAAAAACTGTTTTTT.

The CDR3 coding sequence is TGTGCCAGCAGTTTAAGACGACAAATTGAAGCTTTCTTT. It translates to CASSLRRQIEAFF. The chain joins TRBV27 to TRBJ1-1; no clear D. Germline V gene data show CDR1 as MNHEY and CDR2 as SMNVEV (reference sequence). CDR3 length equals 13 residues. V was shortened by 2 bases and J by 7 bases, with 11 bases between the two germline ends.

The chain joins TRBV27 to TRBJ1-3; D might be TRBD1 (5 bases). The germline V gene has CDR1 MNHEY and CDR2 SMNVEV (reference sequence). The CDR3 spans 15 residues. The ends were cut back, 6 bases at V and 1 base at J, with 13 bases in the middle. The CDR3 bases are TGTGCCAGCAGCCCGGGCCGGGGGTCTGGAAACACCATATATTTT. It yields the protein CASSPGRGSGNTIYF.

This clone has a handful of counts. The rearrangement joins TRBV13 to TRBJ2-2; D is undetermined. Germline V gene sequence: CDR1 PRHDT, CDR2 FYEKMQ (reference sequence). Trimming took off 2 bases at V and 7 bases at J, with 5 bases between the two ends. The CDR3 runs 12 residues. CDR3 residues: CASSLIIGELFF. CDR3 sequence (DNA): TGTGCCAGCAGCTTAATAATCGGGGAGCTGTTTTTT. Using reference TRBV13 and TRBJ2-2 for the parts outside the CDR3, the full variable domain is AAGVIQSPRHLIKEKRETATLKCYPIPRHDTVYWYQQGPGQDPQFLISFYEKMQSDKGSIPDRFSAQQFSDYHSELNMSSLELGDSALYFCASSLIIGELFFGEGSRLTVL.

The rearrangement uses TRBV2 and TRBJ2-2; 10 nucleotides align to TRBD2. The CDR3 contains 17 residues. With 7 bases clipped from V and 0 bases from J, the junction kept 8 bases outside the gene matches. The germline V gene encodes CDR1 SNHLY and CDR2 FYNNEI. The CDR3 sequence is CASIPPGLATNTGELFF. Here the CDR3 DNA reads TGTGCCAGCATACCGCCGGGACTAGCGACGAACACCGGGGAGCTGTTTTTT. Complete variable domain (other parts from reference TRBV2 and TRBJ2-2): EPEVTQTPSHQVTQMGQEVILRCVPISNHLYFYWYRQILGQKVEFLVSFYNNEISEKSEIFDDQFSVERPDGSNFTLKIRSTKLEDSAMYFCASIPPGLATNTGELFFGEGSRLTVL.

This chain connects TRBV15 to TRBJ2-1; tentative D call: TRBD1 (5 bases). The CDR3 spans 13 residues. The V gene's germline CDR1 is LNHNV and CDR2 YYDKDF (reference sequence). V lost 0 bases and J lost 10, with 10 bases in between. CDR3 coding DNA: TGTGCCACCAGCAGAGATCTTACAGGAGAGCAGTTCTTC. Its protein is CATSRDLTGEQFF.

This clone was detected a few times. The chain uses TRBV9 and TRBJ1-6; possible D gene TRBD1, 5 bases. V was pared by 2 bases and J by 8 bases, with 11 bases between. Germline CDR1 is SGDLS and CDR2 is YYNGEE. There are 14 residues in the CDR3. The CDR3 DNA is TGTGCCAGCAGCGTGGCAGGGTCGGATTCACCCCTCCACTTT. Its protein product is CASSVAGSDSPLHF.

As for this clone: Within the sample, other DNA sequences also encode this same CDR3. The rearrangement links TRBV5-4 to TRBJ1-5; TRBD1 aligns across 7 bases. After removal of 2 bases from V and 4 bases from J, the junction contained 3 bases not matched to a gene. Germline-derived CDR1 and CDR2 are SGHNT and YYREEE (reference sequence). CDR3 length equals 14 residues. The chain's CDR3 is CASSLGGGNQPQHF. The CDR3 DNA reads TGTGCCAGCAGCTTAGGGGGCGGTAATCAGCCCCAGCATTTT.